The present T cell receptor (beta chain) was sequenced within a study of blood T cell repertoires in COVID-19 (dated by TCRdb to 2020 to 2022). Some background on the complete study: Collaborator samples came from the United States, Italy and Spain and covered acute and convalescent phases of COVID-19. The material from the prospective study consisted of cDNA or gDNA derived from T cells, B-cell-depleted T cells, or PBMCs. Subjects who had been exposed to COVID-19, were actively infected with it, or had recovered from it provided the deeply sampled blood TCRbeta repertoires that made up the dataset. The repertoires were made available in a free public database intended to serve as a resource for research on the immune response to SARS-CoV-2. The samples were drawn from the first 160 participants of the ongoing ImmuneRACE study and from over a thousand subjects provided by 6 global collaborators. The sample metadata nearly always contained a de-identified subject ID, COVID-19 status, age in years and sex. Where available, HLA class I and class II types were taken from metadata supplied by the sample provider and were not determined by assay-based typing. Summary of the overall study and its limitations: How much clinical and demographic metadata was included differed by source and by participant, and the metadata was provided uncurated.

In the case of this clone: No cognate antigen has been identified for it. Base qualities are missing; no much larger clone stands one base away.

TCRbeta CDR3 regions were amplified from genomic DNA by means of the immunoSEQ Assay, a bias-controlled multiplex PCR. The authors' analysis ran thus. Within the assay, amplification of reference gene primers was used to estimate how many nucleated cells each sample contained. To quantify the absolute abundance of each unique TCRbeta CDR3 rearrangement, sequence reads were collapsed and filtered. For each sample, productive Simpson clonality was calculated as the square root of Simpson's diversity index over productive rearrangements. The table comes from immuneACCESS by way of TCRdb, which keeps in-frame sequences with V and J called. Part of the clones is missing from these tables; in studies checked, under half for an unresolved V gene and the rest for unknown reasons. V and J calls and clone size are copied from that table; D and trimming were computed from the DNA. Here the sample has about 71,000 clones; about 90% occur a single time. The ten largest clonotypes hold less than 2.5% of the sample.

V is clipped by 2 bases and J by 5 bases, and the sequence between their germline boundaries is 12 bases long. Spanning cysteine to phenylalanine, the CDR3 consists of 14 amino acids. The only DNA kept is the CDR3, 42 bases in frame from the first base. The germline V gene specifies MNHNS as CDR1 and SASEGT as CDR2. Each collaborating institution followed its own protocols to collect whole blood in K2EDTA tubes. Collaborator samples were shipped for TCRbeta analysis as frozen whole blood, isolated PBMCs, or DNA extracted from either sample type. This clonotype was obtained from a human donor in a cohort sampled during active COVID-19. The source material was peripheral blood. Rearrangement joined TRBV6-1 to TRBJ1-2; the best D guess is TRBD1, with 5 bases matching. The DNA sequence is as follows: TGTGCCAGCAGTGAACAGGGTGCTCGTTATGGCTACACCTTC. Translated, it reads CASSEQGARYGYTF.